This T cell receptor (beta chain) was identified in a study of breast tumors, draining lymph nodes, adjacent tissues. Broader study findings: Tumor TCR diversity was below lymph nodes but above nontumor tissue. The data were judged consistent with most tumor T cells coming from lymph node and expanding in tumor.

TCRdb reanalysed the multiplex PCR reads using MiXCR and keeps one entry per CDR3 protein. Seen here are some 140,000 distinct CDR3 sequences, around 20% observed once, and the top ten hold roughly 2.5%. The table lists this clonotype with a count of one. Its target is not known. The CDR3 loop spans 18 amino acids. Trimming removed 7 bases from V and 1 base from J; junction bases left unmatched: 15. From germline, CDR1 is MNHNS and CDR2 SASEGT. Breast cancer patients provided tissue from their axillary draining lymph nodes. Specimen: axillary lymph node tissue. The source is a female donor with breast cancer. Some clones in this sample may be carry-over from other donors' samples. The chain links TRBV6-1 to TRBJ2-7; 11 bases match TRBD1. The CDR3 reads CASISRTGGASKSYEQYF. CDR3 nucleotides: TGTGCCAGCATCTCCCGGACAGGGGGCGCCAGTAAGTCCTACGAGCAGTACTTC.